This T cell receptor beta chain was sequenced in a study of cytomegalovirus exposure and HLA in healthy donors. Study-level information: Earlier sequencing of approximately 180 million T cells yielded 100 million to 140 million unique TCR beta sequences. Overall study findings and caveats: It was about 150 TCR beta chains that were listed as cytomegalovirus-associated. In a later analysis, V- and J-gene trimming of beta chains associated with a DCLRE1C missense variant, replicated independently. In vitro, a few CMV-associated chains proved specific for CMV antigens.

There are a few counts of this clone. The antigen remains undetermined. PCR employed 60 Vbeta and 13 Jbeta primers. TCRdb keeps only in-frame clones here, not all; method: immunoSEQ multiplex PCR. The profile covers more than 80,000 clones, with over 70% appearing a single time and 0.79% taken by the ten largest. V shed 3 bases and J shed 5 bases, with 10 bases lying between them. The length of the CDR3 is 12 residues. Germline assignment: CDR1 GTSNPN and CDR2 SVGIG (reference sequence). The sequence was collected from a boy aged 5 to 17 in good health and CMV-seronegative. Sequencing was done on a sample of PBMCs. The chain uses TRBV30 and TRBJ1-1; D uncertain. The CDR3 DNA sequence: TGTGCCTGGAGGAGAGGAGAGACTGAAGCTTTCTTT. Its translation is CAWRRGETEAFF.